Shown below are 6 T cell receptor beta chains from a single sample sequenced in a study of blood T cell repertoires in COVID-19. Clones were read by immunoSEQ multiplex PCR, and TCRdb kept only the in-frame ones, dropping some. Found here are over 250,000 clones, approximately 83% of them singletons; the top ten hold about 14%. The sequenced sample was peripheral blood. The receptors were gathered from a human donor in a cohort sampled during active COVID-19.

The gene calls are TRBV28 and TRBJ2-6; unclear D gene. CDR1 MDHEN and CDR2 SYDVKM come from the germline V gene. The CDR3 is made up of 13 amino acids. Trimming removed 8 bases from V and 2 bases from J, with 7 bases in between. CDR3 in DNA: TGTGCCAGCCTACCCCCTGGGGCCAACGTCCTGACTTTC. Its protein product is CASLPPGANVLTF.

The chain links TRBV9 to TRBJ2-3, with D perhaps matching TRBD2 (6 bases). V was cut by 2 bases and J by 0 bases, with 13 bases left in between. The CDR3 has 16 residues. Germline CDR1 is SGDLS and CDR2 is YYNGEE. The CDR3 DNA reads TGTGCCAGCAGCGTCGGAGGGATCCTTAGCACAGATACGCAGTATTTT. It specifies CASSVGGILSTDTQYF.

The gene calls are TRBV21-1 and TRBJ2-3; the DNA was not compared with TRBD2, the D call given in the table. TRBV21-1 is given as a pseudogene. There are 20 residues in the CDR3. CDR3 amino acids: CASSNALPGLAGVATDTQYF. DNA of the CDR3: TGTGCCAGCAGCAATGCCCTACCGGGACTAGCGGGTGTCGCCACAGATACGCAGTATTTT.

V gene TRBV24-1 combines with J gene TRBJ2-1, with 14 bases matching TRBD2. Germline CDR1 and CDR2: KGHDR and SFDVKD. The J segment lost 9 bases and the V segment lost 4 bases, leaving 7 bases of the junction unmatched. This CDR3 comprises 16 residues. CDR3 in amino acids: CATSETGTSGRGEQFF. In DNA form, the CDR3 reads TGTGCCACCAGTGAAACCGGGACTAGCGGGAGAGGTGAGCAGTTCTTC.

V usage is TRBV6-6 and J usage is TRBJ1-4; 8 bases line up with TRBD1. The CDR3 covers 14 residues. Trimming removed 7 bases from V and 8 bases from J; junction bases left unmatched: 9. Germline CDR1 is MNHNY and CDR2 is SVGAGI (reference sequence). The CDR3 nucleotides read TGTGCCAGCATCGCGACAGGGGAAAAGGAAAAACTGTTTTTT. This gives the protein CASIATGEKEKLFF.

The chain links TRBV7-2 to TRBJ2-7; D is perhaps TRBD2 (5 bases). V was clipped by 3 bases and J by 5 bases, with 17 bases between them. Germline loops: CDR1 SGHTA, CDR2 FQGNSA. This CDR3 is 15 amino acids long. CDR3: CASSLVLLGDNEQYF. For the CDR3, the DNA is TGTGCCAGCAGCTTGGTATTACTGGGAGACAACGAGCAGTACTTC.